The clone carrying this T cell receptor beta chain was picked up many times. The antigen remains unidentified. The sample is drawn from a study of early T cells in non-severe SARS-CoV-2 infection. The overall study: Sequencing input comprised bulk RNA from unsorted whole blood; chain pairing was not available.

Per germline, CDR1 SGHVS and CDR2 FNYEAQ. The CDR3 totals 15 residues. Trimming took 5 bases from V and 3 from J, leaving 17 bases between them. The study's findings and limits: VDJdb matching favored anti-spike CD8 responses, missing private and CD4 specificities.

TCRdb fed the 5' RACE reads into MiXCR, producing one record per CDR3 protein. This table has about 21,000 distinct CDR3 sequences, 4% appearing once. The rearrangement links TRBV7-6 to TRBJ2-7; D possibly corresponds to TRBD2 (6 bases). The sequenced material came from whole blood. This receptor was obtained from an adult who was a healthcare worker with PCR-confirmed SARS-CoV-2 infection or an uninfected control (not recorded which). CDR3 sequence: CASSPQGLKDYEQYF. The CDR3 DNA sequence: TGTGCCAGCAGCCCCCAGGGACTCAAAGACTACGAGCAGTACTTC.